This record looks at one T cell receptor beta chain sequence and its context. Its antigen is still unknown. The data originate from a study of cytomegalovirus exposure and HLA in healthy donors. The V gene's germline CDR1 is SQVTM and CDR2 ANQGSEA. This CDR3 is 14 amino acids long. V was cut by 6 bases and J by 4 bases, with 15 bases left in between. The PCR contained 60 Vbeta and 13 Jbeta primers. Clones were read by immunoSEQ multiplex PCR, and TCRdb kept only the in-frame ones, dropping some. The sample has 80,000 to 95,000 clones, about 78% seen once. General study findings and limits: The analysis excluded some indistinguishable V segments, including TRBV6-2 and TRBV6-3. From TCR beta sequences, most subjects' HLA-A and HLA-B alleles were reportedly predicted accurately. A prior analysis recorded that most TCR beta V segments were productive about 90% or about 30% of the time.

This sequence originates from a man between 18 and 29 years old in good health and CMV-seropositive. Sequencing was done on a sample of PBMCs. V is TRBV29-1 and J is TRBJ2-2; TRBD1 is a possible D gene (5 bases). Here the CDR3 DNA reads TGCAGCGTCAGGGAAGTCATGGGCACCGGGGAGCTGTTTTTT. Translation gives CSVREVMGTGELFF.